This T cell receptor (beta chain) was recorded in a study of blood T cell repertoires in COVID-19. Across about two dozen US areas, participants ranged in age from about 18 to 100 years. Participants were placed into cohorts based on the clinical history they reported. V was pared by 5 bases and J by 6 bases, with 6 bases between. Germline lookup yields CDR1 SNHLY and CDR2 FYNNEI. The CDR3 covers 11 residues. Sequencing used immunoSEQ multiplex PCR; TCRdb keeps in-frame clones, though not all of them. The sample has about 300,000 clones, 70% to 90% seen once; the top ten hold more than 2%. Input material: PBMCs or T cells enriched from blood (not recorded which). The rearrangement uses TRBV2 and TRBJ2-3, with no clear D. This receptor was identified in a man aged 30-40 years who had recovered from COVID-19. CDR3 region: CASSPGDTQYF. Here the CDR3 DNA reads TGTGCCAGCAGTCCCGGGGATACGCAGTATTTT.